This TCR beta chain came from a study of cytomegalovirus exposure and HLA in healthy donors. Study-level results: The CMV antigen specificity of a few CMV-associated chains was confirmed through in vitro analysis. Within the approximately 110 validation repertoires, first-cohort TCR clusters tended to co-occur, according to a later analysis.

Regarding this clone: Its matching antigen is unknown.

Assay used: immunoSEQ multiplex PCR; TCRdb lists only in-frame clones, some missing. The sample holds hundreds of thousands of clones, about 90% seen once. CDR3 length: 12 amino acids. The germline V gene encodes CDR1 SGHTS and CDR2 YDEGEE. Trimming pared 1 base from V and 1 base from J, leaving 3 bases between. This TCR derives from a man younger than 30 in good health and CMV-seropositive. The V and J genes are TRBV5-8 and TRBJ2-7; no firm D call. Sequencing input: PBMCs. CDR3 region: CASSLQSYEQYF. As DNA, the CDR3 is TGTGCCAGCAGCTTGCAGTCCTACGAGCAGTACTTC.